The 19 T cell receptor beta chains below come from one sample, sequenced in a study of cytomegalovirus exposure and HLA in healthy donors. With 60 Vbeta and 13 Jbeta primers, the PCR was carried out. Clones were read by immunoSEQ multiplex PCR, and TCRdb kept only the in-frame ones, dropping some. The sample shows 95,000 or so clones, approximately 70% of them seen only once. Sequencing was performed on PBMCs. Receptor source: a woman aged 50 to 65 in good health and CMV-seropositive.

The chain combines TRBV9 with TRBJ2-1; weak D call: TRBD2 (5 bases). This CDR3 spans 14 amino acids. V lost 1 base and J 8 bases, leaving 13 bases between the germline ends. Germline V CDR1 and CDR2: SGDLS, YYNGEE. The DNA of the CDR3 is TGTGCCAGCAGCGTAATCCCAGGAGGCGATGAGCAGTTCTTC. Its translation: CASSVIPGGDEQFF.

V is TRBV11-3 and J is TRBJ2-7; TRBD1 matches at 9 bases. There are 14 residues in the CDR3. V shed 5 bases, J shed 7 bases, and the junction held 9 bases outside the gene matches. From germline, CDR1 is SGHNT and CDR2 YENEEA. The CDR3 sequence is CASSPDRGAGEQYF. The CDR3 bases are TGTGCCAGCAGCCCCGACAGGGGGGCAGGGGAGCAGTACTTC. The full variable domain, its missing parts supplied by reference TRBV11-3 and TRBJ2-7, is EAGVVQSPRYKIIEKKQPVAFWCNPISGHNTLYWYLQNLGQGPELLIRYENEEAVDDSQLPKDRFSAERLKGVDSTLKIQPAELGDSAVYLCASSPDRGAGEQYFGPGTRLTVT.

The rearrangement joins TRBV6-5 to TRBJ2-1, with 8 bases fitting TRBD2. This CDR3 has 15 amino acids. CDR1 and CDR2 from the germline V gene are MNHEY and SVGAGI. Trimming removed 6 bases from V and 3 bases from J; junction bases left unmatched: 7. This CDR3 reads CASSPREGLYNEQFF. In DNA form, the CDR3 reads TGTGCCAGCAGCCCCCGGGAGGGCCTCTACAATGAGCAGTTCTTC.

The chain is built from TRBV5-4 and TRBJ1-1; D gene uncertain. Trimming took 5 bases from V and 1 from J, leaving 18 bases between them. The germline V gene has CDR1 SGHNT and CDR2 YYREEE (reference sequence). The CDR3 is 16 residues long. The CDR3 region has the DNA TGTGCCAGCAGTTTTGGGCCCCTGGCTGAGAACACTGAAGCTTTCTTT. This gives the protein CASSFGPLAENTEAFF.

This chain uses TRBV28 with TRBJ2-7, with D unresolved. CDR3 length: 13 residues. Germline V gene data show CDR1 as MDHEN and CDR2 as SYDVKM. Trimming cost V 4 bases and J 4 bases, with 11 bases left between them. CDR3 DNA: TGTGCCAGCAGTTCGTCAGGCTTATACGAGCAGTACTTC. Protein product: CASSSSGLYEQYF. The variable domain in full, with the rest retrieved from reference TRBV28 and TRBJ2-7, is DVKVTQSSRYLVKRTGEKVFLECVQDMDHENMFWYRQDPGLGLRLIYFSYDVKMKEKGDIPEGYSVSREKKERFSLILESASTNQTSMYLCASSSSGLYEQYFGPGTRLTVT.

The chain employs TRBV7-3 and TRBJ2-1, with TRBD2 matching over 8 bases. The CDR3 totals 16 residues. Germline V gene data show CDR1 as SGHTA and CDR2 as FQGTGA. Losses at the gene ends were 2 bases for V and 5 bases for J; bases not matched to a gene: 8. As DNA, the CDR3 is TGTGCCAGCAGCTTACACGCTAGCGGGCTCAACAATGAGCAGTTCTTC. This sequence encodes CASSLHASGLNNEQFF.

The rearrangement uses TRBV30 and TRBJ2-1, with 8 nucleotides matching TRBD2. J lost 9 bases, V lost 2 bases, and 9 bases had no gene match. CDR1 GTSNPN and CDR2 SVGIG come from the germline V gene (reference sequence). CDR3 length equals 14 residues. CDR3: CAWSSGLDIGEQFF. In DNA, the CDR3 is TGTGCCTGGAGTTCGGGACTAGATATCGGTGAGCAGTTCTTC. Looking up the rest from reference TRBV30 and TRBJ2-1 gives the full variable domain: SQTIHQWPATLVQPVGSPLSLECTVEGTSNPNLYWYRQAAGRGLQLLFYSVGIGQISSEVPQNLSASRPQDRQFILSSKKLLLSDSGFYLCAWSSGLDIGEQFFGPGTRLTVL.

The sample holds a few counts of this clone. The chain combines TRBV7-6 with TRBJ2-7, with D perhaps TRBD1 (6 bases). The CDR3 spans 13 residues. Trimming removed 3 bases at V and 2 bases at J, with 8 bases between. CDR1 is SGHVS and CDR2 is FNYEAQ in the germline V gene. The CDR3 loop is CASSLQGPYEQYF. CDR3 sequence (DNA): TGTGCCAGCAGCTTGCAGGGGCCCTACGAGCAGTACTTC.

The CDR3 nucleotides are TGCAGCGTTGTGGGGGGGGAAGCCGGGTCGTTTGGCTACACCTTC. Its protein is CSVVGGEAGSFGYTF. The chain recombines TRBV29-1 with TRBJ1-2, with TRBD1 as a possible D gene (5 bases). Deletions cut 4 bases from V and 7 bases from J, with 22 bases between. The germline V gene encodes CDR1 SQVTM and CDR2 ANQGSEA. The length of the CDR3 is 15 residues. Looking up the rest from reference TRBV29-1 and TRBJ1-2 gives the full variable domain: SAVISQKPSRDICQRGTSLTIQCQVDSQVTMMFWYRQQPGQSLTLIATANQGSEATYESGFVIDKFPISRPNLTFSTLTVSNMSPEDSSIYLCSVVGGEAGSFGYTFGSGTRLTVV.

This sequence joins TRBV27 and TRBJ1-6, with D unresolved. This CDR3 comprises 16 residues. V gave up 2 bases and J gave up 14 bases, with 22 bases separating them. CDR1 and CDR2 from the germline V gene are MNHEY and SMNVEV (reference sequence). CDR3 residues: CASSLRPDFPDWALHF. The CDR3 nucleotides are TGTGCCAGCAGTTTAAGGCCGGACTTCCCAGATTGGGCCCTCCACTTT.

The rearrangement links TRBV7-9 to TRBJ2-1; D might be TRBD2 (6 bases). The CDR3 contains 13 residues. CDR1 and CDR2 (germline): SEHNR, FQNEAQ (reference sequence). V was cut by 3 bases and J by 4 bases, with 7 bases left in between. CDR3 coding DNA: TGTGCCAGCAGCTTCGGGGGATACAATGAGCAGTTCTTC. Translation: CASSFGGYNEQFF.

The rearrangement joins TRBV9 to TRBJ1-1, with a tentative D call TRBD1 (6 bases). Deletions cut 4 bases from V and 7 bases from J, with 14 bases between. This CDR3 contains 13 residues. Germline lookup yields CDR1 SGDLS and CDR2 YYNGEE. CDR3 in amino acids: CASSTGMGIEAFF. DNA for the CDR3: TGTGCCAGCAGCACAGGGATGGGGATTGAAGCTTTCTTT.

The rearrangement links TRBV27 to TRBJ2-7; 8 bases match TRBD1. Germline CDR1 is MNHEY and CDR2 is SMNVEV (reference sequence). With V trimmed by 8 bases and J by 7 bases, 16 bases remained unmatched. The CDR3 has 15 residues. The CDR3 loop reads CASAGWGQGAGEQYF. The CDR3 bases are TGTGCCAGCGCAGGGTGGGGGCAGGGGGCGGGTGAGCAGTACTTC.

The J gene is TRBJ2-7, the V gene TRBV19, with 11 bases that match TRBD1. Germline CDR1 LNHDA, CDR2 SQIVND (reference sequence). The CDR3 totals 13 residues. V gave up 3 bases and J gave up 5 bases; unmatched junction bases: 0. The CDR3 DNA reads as TGTGCCAGTAGTATGGGACAGGGGGACGAGCAGTACTTC. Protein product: CASSMGQGDEQYF.

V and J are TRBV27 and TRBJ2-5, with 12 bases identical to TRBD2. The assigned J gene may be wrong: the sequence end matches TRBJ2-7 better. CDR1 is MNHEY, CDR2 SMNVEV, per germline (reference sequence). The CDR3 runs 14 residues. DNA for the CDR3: TGTGCCAGCAGTCTAGCGGGAGGGTATTACGAGCAGTACTTC. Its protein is CASSLAGGYYEQYF.

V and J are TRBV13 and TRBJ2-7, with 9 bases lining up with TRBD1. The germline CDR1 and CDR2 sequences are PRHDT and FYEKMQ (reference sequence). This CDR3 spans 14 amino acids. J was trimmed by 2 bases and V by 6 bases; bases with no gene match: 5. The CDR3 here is CASRKTGGPYEQYF. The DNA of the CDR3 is TGTGCCAGCAGAAAGACAGGGGGTCCCTACGAGCAGTACTTC. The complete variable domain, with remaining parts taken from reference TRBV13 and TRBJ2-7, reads AAGVIQSPRHLIKEKRETATLKCYPIPRHDTVYWYQQGPGQDPQFLISFYEKMQSDKGSIPDRFSAQQFSDYHSELNMSSLELGDSALYFCASRKTGGPYEQYFGPGTRLTVT.

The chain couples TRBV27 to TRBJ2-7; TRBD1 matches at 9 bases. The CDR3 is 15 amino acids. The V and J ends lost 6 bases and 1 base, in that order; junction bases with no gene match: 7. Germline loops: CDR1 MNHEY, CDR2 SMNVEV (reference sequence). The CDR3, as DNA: TGTGCCAGCAGGAAAACAGGGGGCAGATCCTACGAGCAGTACTTC. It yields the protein CASRKTGGRSYEQYF.

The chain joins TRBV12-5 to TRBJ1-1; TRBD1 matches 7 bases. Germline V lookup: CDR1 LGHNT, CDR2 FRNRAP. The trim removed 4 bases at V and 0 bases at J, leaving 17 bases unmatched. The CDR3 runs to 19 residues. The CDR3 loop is CASGSGGKDSSSMNTEAFF. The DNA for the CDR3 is TGTGCTAGTGGTTCAGGGGGAAAGGATTCCTCCTCGATGAACACTGAAGCTTTCTTT.

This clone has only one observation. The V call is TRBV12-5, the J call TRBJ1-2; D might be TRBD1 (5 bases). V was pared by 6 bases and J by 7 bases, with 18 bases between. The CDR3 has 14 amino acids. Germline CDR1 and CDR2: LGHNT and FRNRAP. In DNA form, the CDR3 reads TGTGCTAGTGGATCCGCGGGGGGGGTCTTTGGCTACACCTTC. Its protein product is CASGSAGGVFGYTF.